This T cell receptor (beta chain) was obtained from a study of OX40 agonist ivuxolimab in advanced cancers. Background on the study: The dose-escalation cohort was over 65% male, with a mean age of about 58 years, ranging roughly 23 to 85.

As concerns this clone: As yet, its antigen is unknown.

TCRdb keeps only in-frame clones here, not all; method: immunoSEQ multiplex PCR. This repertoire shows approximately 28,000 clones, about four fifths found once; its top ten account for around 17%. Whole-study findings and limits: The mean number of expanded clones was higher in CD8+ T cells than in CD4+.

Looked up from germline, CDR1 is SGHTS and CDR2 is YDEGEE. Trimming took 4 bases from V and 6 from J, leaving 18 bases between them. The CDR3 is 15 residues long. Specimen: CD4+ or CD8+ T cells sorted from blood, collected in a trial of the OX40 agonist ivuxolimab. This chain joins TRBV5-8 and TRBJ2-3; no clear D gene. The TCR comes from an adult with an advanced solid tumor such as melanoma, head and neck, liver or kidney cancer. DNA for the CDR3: TGTGCCAGCAGCCCACCACCAGGCCTAGGGGATACGCAGTATTTT. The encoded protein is CASSPPPGLGDTQYF.